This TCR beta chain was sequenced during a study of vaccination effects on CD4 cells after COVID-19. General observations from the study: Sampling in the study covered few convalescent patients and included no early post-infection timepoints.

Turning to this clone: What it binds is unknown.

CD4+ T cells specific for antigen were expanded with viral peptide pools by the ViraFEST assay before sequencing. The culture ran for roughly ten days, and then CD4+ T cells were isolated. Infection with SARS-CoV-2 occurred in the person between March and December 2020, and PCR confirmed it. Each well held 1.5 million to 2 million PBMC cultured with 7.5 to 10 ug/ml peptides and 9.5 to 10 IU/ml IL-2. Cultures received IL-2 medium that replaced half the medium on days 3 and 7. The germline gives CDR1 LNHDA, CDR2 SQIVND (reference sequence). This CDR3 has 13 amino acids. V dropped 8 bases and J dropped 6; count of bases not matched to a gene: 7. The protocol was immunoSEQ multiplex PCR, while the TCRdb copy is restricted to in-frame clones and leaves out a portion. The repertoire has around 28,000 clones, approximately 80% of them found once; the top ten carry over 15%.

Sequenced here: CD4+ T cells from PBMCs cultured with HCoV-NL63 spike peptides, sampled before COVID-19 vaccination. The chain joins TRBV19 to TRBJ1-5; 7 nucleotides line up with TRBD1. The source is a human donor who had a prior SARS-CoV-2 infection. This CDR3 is CASAGTDIQPQHF. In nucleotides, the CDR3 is TGTGCCAGTGCCGGGACAGACATTCAGCCCCAGCATTTT.